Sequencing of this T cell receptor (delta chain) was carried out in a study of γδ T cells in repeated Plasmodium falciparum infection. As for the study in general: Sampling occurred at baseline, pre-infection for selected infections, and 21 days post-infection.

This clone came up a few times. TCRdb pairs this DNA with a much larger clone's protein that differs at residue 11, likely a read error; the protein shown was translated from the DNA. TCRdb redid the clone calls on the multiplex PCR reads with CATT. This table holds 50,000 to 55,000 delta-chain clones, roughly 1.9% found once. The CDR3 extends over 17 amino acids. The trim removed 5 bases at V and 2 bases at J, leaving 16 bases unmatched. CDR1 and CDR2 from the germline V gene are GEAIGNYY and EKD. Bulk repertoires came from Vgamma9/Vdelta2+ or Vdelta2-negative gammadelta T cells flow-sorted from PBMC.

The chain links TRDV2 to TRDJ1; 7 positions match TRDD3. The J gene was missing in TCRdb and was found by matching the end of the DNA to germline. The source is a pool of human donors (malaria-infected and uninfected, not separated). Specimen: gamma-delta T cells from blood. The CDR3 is CACGGDRGEKITDKLIF. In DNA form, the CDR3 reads TGTGCCTGTGGGGGGGATCGGGGGGAGAAGATAACCGATAAACTCATCTTT.